The entry below describes one T cell receptor (beta chain). Its antigen is unknown. The repertoire was sequenced with immunoSEQ multiplex PCR; TCRdb's copy has only in-frame clones and lacks some. The table has tens of thousands of clones, 80% to 90% seen once. This entry is derived from a study of OX40 agonist ivuxolimab in advanced cancers. General study results and limits: Partly responding patients at 0.1-3.0 mg/kg showed some of the smallest clonal expansion.

The CDR3 has 14 amino acids. The V end lost 4 bases, the J end lost 3 bases, and 12 bases lay between the germline ends. Germline V gene lookup returns CDR1 SNHLY and CDR2 FYNNEI. The chain joins TRBV2 to TRBJ1-2; D gene ambiguous. The sample consisted of CD4+ or CD8+ T cells sorted from blood, taken in a trial of the OX40 agonist ivuxolimab. The TCR originated in an adult with an advanced solid tumor such as melanoma, head and neck, liver or kidney cancer. CDR3 nucleotides: TGTGCCAGCAGTGGGGAACGTGTGTACTATGGCTACACCTTC. It specifies CASSGERVYYGYTF. Filled out from reference TRBV2 and TRBJ1-2, the complete variable domain reads EPEVTQTPSHQVTQMGQEVILRCVPISNHLYFYWYRQILGQKVEFLVSFYNNEISEKSEIFDDQFSVERPDGSNFTLKIRSTKLEDSAMYFCASSGERVYYGYTFGSGTRLTVV.